The 20 T cell receptor beta chains below were found in one sample sequenced in a study of memory CD8 T cells in hepatitis C reinfection. Produced via immunoSEQ multiplex PCR; TCRdb's table is partial and in-frame only. The sample comprises some 40,000 clones, 85% to 90% of which are singletons, and around 1.2% rests with the top ten. As for time point: peak reinfection, 3 to 8 weeks after reinfection detection. TCR sequencing was done directly ex vivo on sorted cells, without expansion in vitro. Specimen: naive CD8+ T cells sorted from blood. These receptors were collected from a man aged 18 to 30 with hepatitis C virus infection.

V usage is TRBV7-9 and J usage is TRBJ2-6; 8 bases map to TRBD1. The J segment lost 4 bases and the V segment lost 3 bases, leaving 8 bases of the junction unmatched. Germline CDR1 reads SEHNR; CDR2 reads FQNEAQ (reference sequence). This CDR3 spans 17 amino acids. The CDR3 region has the DNA TGTGCCAGCAGCTTGCGGACAGGGACACAAGGGGCCAACGTCCTGACTTTC. Encoded protein: CASSLRTGTQGANVLTF.

The chain combines TRBV11-2 with TRBJ2-5; D call uncertain. V lost 3 bases, J lost 2 bases, and 7 bases lay in between. This CDR3 has 13 residues. CDR1 SGHAT and CDR2 FQNNGV come from the germline V gene. CDR3 in amino acids: CASSFTTQETQYF. In DNA, the CDR3 is TGTGCCAGCAGCTTCACTACTCAAGAGACCCAGTACTTC.

CDR3 amino acids: CASSPTAWETQYF. Here the CDR3 DNA reads TGTGCCAGCAGCCCGACAGCCTGGGAGACCCAGTACTTC. This rearrangement joins TRBV14 to TRBJ2-5, with TRBD1 as a possible D gene (5 bases). This CDR3 region has 13 residues. Trimming took 4 bases from V and 5 from J, leaving 11 bases between them. The germline CDR1 and CDR2 sequences are SGHDN and FVKESK.

The gene calls are TRBV6-5 and TRBJ2-3, with D possibly TRBD1 on 6 matching bases. CDR3 length: 14 residues. Trimming took 6 bases from V and 0 from J, leaving 10 bases between them. The germline V gene has CDR1 MNHEY and CDR2 SVGAGI. The CDR3 DNA follows: TGTGCCAGCAGCCTGACAGGAAGCACAGATACGCAGTATTTT. This gives the protein CASSLTGSTDTQYF.

This clone has only a few counts. The chain recombines TRBV19 with TRBJ2-1; weak D call: TRBD1 (6 bases). CDR1 and CDR2 (germline): LNHDA, SQIVND (reference sequence). CDR3 length equals 15 residues. The V gene lost 5 bases and the J gene lost 6 bases, with 17 bases spanning the gap. The CDR3 spells CASSPGTLAINEQFF. For the CDR3, the DNA is TGTGCCAGTAGTCCCGGGACATTGGCAATCAATGAGCAGTTCTTC.

This clone has more than one count but fewer than ten. The V gene is TRBV4-1, the J gene TRBJ2-1; D is possibly TRBD2 (5 bases). Germline values: CDR1 MGHRA, CDR2 YSYEKL. Trimming shortened V by 6 bases and J by 5 bases, and 20 bases separated the two germline ends. The CDR3 contains 16 residues. The CDR3 loop is CASRNPEVLADNEQFF. CDR3 DNA: TGCGCCAGCAGGAACCCCGAGGTGCTAGCCGACAATGAGCAGTTCTTC.

The chain links TRBV6-5 to TRBJ2-1, with 8 positions matching TRBD1. Germline V lookup: CDR1 MNHEY, CDR2 SVGAGI. The V and J ends lost 2 bases and 9 bases, in that order; junction bases with no gene match: 6. This CDR3 has 14 residues. CDR3 coding DNA: TGTGCCAGCAGTTACGTTTCAGGGGGCATTGAGCAGTTCTTC. This sequence encodes CASSYVSGGIEQFF.

This chain connects TRBV9 to TRBJ2-3; D perhaps matches TRBD1 (6 bases). The CDR3 loop spans 15 amino acids. Trimming took off 3 bases at V and 2 bases at J, with 13 bases between the two ends. Germline assignment: CDR1 SGDLS and CDR2 YYNGEE. The CDR3 loop reads CASSEGELVTDTQYF. The CDR3 DNA sequence: TGTGCCAGCAGCGAGGGGGAGTTGGTCACAGATACGCAGTATTTT.

The rearrangement links TRBV27 to TRBJ2-7, with D perhaps matching TRBD1 (6 bases). V was pared by 3 bases and J by 2 bases, with 14 bases between. CDR1 and CDR2 from the germline V gene are MNHEY and SMNVEV (reference sequence). This CDR3 has 15 amino acids. The CDR3, as DNA: TGTGCCAGCAGTTTTTCGGGCAGGGGAACCTACGAGCAGTACTTC. This gives the protein CASSFSGRGTYEQYF.

In this sample, this clone turned up once. The V and J genes are TRBV28 and TRBJ1-5, with no clear D. The V end lost 8 bases, the J end lost 3 bases, and 11 bases lay between the germline ends. This CDR3 region has 13 residues. Germline V gene data show CDR1 as MDHEN and CDR2 as SYDVKM. CDR3 coding DNA: TGTGCCAGCGGGTGGCGGGACAATCAGCCCCAGCATTTT. Residues: CASGWRDNQPQHF.

The chain recombines TRBV9 with TRBJ2-7; the match to TRBD2 covers 10 bases. Germline V gene data show CDR1 as SGDLS and CDR2 as YYNGEE. The CDR3 totals 14 residues. V dropped 4 bases and J dropped 3; count of bases not matched to a gene: 4. CDR3 residues: CASSLAGGDYEQYF. CDR3 in DNA: TGTGCCAGCAGCTTAGCGGGAGGCGACTACGAGCAGTACTTC. The full variable domain, in which reference TRBV9 and TRBJ2-7 provide the parts outside the CDR3, is DSGVTQTPKHLITATGQRVTLRCSPRSGDLSVYWYQQSLDQGLQFLIQYYNGEERAKGNILERFSAQQFPDLHSELNLSSLELGDSALYFCASSLAGGDYEQYFGPGTRLTVT.

The chain links TRBV9 to TRBJ2-1; 9 positions match TRBD2. CDR3 length equals 15 residues. Germline values: CDR1 SGDLS, CDR2 YYNGEE. The ends lost 0 bases at V and 4 bases at J; junction bases unmatched: 2. CDR3 region: CASSVASGGYNEQFF. CDR3 coding DNA: TGTGCCAGCAGCGTAGCGAGCGGGGGGTACAATGAGCAGTTCTTC.

This clone has a single count. The chain has TRBV5-6 and TRBJ2-2, with a weak D call TRBD2 (6 bases). This CDR3 contains 15 residues. The V end was cut by 0 bases, the J end by 1 base, with 7 bases between. Looked up from germline, CDR1 is SGHDT and CDR2 is YYEEEE. CDR3 bases: TGTGCCAGCAGCTTGGGGAGGGGGAACACCGGGGAGCTGTTTTTT. Protein sequence: CASSLGRGNTGELFF. The whole variable domain, remainder taken from reference TRBV5-6 and TRBJ2-2, is DAGVTQSPTHLIKTRGQQVTLRCSPKSGHDTVSWYQQALGQGPQFIFQYYEEEERQRGNFPDRFSGHQFPNYSSELNVNALLLGDSALYLCASSLGRGNTGELFFGEGSRLTVL.

The genes are TRBV28 and TRBJ2-1, with D possibly matching TRBD1 (5 bases). Trimming shortened V by 2 bases and J by 3 bases, and 8 bases separated the two germline ends. CDR1 is MDHEN and CDR2 is SYDVKM in the germline V gene. The CDR3 spans 14 residues. The CDR3 DNA follows: TGTGCCAGCAGTTTAGGGGCGCTCTACAATGAGCAGTTCTTC. Protein: CASSLGALYNEQFF.

The chain uses TRBV6-5 and TRBJ2-7, with no clear D. V was cut by 5 bases and J by 5 bases, with 16 bases left in between. There are 14 residues in the CDR3. Germline assignment: CDR1 MNHEY and CDR2 SVGAGI. The CDR3 bases are TGTGCCAGCAGTGAACTTCCGGGTACGAACGAGCAGTACGTC. Translation gives CASSELPGTNEQYV.

The chain carries TRBV27 and TRBJ2-7; 7 nucleotides agree with TRBD1. Trimming at V came to 7 bases and at J to 7 bases, leaving 4 bases not matched to a gene. CDR1 is MNHEY, CDR2 SMNVEV, per germline (reference sequence). The CDR3 is 11 residues long. CDR3 protein: CASKQGMEQYF. The CDR3 DNA is TGTGCCAGCAAACAGGGGATGGAGCAGTACTTC.

V and J are TRBV19 and TRBJ1-2; the D is unclear. The V end was cut by 3 bases, the J end by 4 bases, with 9 bases between. CDR1 LNHDA and CDR2 SQIVND come from the germline V gene (reference sequence). This CDR3 is built from 13 residues. Here the CDR3 reads CASSIEAGYGYTF. The CDR3 coding sequence is TGTGCCAGTAGTATCGAAGCGGGCTATGGCTACACCTTC.

The gene calls are TRBV28 and TRBJ2-6; perhaps TRBD1 as D (7 bases). The length of the CDR3 is 16 residues. The V and J ends lost 1 base and 4 bases respectively, with 11 bases between them. From germline, CDR1 is MDHEN and CDR2 SYDVKM. The CDR3 here is CASSLSGGPGANVLTF. The CDR3 nucleotides are TGTGCCAGCAGTTTATCAGGGGGGCCCGGGGCCAACGTCCTGACTTTC.

This chain uses TRBV18 with TRBJ1-2; D might be TRBD1 (5 bases). Trimming stripped 6 bases from V and 5 bases from J, with 7 bases between. CDR1 is KGHSH, CDR2 LQKENI, per germline. The CDR3 consists of 11 residues. The CDR3 region is CASSDRYGYTF. DNA of the CDR3: TGTGCCAGCTCCGACAGATATGGCTACACCTTC.

The rearrangement joins TRBV7-2 to TRBJ1-1, with TRBD1 matching 10 bases. This CDR3 is built from 17 residues. Germline-derived CDR1 and CDR2 are SGHTA and FQGNSA. V shed 3 bases and J 1 base; nucleotides not matched to a gene: 8. DNA of the CDR3: TGTGCCAGCAGCTTGGCGGACAGGGGGGGAACGAACACTGAAGCTTTCTTT. It translates to CASSLADRGGTNTEAFF.